The following is a T cell receptor beta chain sequence with its context. The CDR3 is 15 amino acids. After removal of 7 bases from V and 3 bases from J, the junction contained 9 bases not matched to a gene. CDR1 is MDHEN, CDR2 SYDVKM, per germline. The data belong to a study of blood T cell repertoires in COVID-19. As for the study in general: Sites across the United States, Italy and Spain contributed samples from acute and convalescent COVID-19.

TCRdb keeps only in-frame clones here, not all; method: immunoSEQ multiplex PCR. Of approximately 54,000 clones listed, about 87% were seen once; the top ten hold 3.5% to 4.5%. The sample consisted of peripheral blood. This clonotype was sampled from a man aged 45 to 65 with acute or convalescent COVID-19. V usage is TRBV28 and J usage is TRBJ2-5; 9 positions match TRBD1. The CDR3 region is CASNVPGQGKETQYF. Here the CDR3 DNA reads TGTGCCAGCAACGTCCCGGGACAGGGTAAAGAGACCCAGTACTTC.